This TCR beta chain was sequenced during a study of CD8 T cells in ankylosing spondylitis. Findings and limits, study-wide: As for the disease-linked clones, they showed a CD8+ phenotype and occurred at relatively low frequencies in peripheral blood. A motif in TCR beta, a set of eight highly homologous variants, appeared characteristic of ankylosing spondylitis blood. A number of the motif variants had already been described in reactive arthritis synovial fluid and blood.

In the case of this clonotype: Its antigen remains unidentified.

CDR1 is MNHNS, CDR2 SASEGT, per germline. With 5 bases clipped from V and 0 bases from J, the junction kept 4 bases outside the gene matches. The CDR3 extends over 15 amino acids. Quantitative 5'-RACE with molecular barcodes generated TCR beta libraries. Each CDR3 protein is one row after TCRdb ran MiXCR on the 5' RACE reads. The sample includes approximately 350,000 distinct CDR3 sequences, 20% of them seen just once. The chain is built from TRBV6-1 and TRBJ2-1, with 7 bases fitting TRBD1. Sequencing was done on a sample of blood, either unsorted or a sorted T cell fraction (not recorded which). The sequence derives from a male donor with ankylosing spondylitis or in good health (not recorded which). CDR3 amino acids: CASSITGASYNEQFF. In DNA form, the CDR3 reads TGTGCCAGCAGTATCACAGGGGCCTCCTACAATGAGCAGTTCTTC.